These 15 T cell receptor beta chains were all obtained from the same sample, sequenced in a study of post-analysis software for immune sequencing data. Study conclusions and caveats: TRBV5-6, TRBV5-1 and TRBV20-1 were among four or five TRBV segments more frequent in patients than controls.

The library was made from cDNA and included unique molecular identifiers. TCRdb called the PCR reads again in MiXCR, with one record for every CDR3 protein. The sample shows around 500,000 distinct CDR3 sequences, 34% of them seen only once. Their recognized antigens are unknown. The material sequenced was blood. These receptors all stem from a girl aged 2 to 17 with multiple sclerosis.

The sample holds a few counts of this clonotype. Relative to the germline gene, one junction end is altered; a read error may explain this. The chain employs TRBV12-3 or TRBV12-4 and TRBJ1-6, with D possibly TRBD1 on 5 matching bases. The CDR3 has 19 amino acids. Here the CDR3 DNA reads TGTGCCAGCAGTTTTGGCCGTACAGACAGCCACACCAATAATTCCCCCCTCCACTTT. Amino acids: CASSFGRTDSHTNNSPLHF.

The rearrangement links TRBV7-2 to TRBJ2-5; D is unresolved. CDR1 SGHTA and CDR2 FQGNSA come from the germline V gene. CDR3 size: 14 residues. Trimming stripped 5 bases from V and 2 bases from J, with 12 bases between. In DNA form, the CDR3 reads TGTGCCAGCAGCCCTGACTCGGCTCAAGAGACCCAGTACTTC. This translates into CASSPDSAQETQYF.

The chain recombines TRBV12-3 or TRBV12-4 with TRBJ2-1; 7 bases match TRBD2. V shed 3 bases and J 6 bases; nucleotides not matched to a gene: 5. There are 14 residues in the CDR3. The chain's CDR3 is CASSFGTNPNEQFF. In DNA, the CDR3 is TGTGCCAGCAGTTTCGGGACTAACCCCAATGAGCAGTTCTTC.

The V gene is TRBV9, the J gene TRBJ2-5; perhaps D is TRBD1 or TRBD2 (6 bases each). The CDR3 has 15 amino acids. V shed 0 bases and J shed 4 bases, with 13 bases lying between them. Germline CDR1 reads SGDLS; CDR2 reads YYNGEE. CDR3 in amino acids: CASSVAYGGLETQYF. The CDR3, as DNA: TGTGCCAGCAGCGTAGCTTACGGGGGCCTAGAGACCCAGTACTTC.

Details on this clonotype: It is likely a read error, because the conserved phenylalanine at the end of the CDR3 is missing. The chain recombines TRBV20-1 with TRBJ2-3; tentative D call: TRBD2 (7 bases). From germline, CDR1 is DFQATT and CDR2 SNEGSKA (reference sequence). This CDR3 has 14 residues. V dropped 6 bases and J dropped 4 bases, with 17 bases sitting between them. Written as DNA, the CDR3 is TGCAGTGCCCGAAGGGGGGGCTTCTCAGATACGCAGTATTTG. Translating it yields CSARRGGFSDTQYL.

This chain links TRBV5-1 with TRBJ2-7; either TRBD1 or TRBD2 may fit D (6 bases each). This CDR3 is built from 13 residues. Germline CDR1 SGHRS, CDR2 YFSETQ. Between the trimmed V and J ends, which lost 4 bases and 6 bases, there was a span of 14 bases. CDR3 DNA sequence: TGCGCCAGCAGCAAGGGGGGCGAAGTCGAGCAGTACTTC. Translating it yields CASSKGGEVEQYF.

This chain links TRBV9 with TRBJ2-3; either TRBD1 or TRBD2 may supply D (5 bases each). Trimming removed 2 bases from V and 0 bases from J, with 16 bases in between. The CDR3 is 17 residues long. The V gene's germline CDR1 is SGDLS and CDR2 YYNGEE. The CDR3 loop is CASSVGTTLSSTDTQYF. CDR3 sequence (DNA): TGTGCCAGCAGCGTGGGGACGACGCTTTCTAGCACAGATACGCAGTATTTT.

For this clonotype: The junction does not match germline at one end; this may be a read error. The chain combines TRBV20-1 with TRBJ2-5; 9 bases map to TRBD2. Germline V gene data show CDR1 as DFQATT and CDR2 as SNEGSKA (reference sequence). The CDR3 loop spans 15 amino acids. Here the CDR3 reads CSASPPTSGQESQYF. As DNA, the CDR3 is TGCAGTGCTAGTCCCCCGACTAGCGGCCAAGAGTCCCAGTACTTC.

The chain recombines TRBV27 with TRBJ2-3; weak D call: TRBD1 (5 bases). The CDR3 has 15 residues. V lost 6 bases and J lost 0, with 13 bases in between. CDR1 MNHEY and CDR2 SMNVEV come from the germline V gene (reference sequence). In nucleotides, the CDR3 is TGTGCCAGCAGATCCGCAGGGATAAGCACAGATACGCAGTATTTT. Translation gives CASRSAGISTDTQYF.

This chain uses TRBV7-2 with TRBJ2-1; 9 positions agree with TRBD2. The germline gives CDR1 SGHTA, CDR2 FQGNSA. The CDR3 covers 15 residues. The junction had 5 bases not matched to a gene; V was cut back by 2 bases and J by 6 bases. CDR3 sequence: CASSLRRGGVNEQFF. The CDR3 DNA reads TGTGCCAGCAGCTTAAGGCGCGGGGGGGTCAATGAGCAGTTCTTC.

The V and J genes are TRBV7-8 and TRBJ1-1, with D unresolved. Trimming took 0 bases from V and 2 from J, leaving 19 bases between them. The CDR3 runs 18 residues. Per the germline V gene, CDR1 is SGHVS and CDR2 is FQNEAQ. CDR3 bases: TGTGCCAGCAGCTTAGCGAAGGTCCTGGGCACCTTCAACACTGAAGCTTTCTTT. It translates to CASSLAKVLGTFNTEAFF.

J is TRBJ2-1 and V is TRBV7-6; tentative D call: TRBD2 (6 bases). CDR3 length: 15 residues. Trimming cost V 0 bases and J 7 bases, with 13 bases left between them. The germline CDR1 and CDR2 sequences are SGHVS and FNYEAQ. The CDR3 here is CASSLAPWAGNEQFF. CDR3 in DNA: TGTGCCAGCAGCTTAGCACCTTGGGCGGGGAATGAGCAGTTCTTC.

The CDR3, as DNA: TGTGCCAGCAGTGCCGAGTACCAAGAGACCCAGTACTTC. Its protein product is CASSAEYQETQYF. The rearrangement joins TRBV2 to TRBJ2-5; D call uncertain. Germline lookup yields CDR1 SNHLY and CDR2 FYNNEI. The V end lost 4 bases, the J end lost 0 bases, and 6 bases lay between the germline ends. CDR3 size: 13 residues. The whole variable domain, remainder taken from reference TRBV2 and TRBJ2-5, is EPEVTQTPSHQVTQMGQEVILRCVPISNHLYFYWYRQILGQKVEFLVSFYNNEISEKSEIFDDQFSVERPDGSNFTLKIRSTKLEDSAMYFCASSAEYQETQYFGPGTRLLVL.

This sequence joins TRBV5-6 and TRBJ1-2; D is unclear. This CDR3 region has 11 residues. In germline, CDR1 is SGHDT, CDR2 YYEEEE. V was pared by 2 bases and J by 3 bases, with 2 bases between. The CDR3 DNA reads TGTGCCAGCAGCTTCGACTATGGCTACACCTTC. The encoded protein is CASSFDYGYTF.

The J gene is TRBJ2-3, the V gene TRBV29-1; D tentatively fits TRBD1 or TRBD2 (5 bases each). The CDR3 sequence is 14 residues long. The germline V gene has CDR1 SQVTM and CDR2 ANQGSEA. V was clipped by 6 bases and J by 1 base, with 14 bases between them. CDR3 DNA sequence: TGCAGCGTAGCCGGGACCGTTGGCACAGATACGCAGTATTTT. This codes for CSVAGTVGTDTQYF.